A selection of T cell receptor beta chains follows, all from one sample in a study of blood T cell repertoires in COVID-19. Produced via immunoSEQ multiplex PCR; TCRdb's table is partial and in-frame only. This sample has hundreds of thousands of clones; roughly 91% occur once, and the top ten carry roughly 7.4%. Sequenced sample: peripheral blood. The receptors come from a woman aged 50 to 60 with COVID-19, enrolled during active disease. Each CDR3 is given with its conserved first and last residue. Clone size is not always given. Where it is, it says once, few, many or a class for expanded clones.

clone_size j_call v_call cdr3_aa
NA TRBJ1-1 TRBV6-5 CASSRAGDRGTEAFF
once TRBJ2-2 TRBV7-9 CASSLALGESRTGELFF
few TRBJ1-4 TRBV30 CAWSVAVNGKLFF
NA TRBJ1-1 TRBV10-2 CASRPRRTGDTEAFF
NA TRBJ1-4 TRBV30 CAWSQGTAGTNEKLFF
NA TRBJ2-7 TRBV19 CASSFTGTGGGEQYF
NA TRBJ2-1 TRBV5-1 CASSNAGGEQFF
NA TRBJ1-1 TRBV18 CASSLPGQGIREAFF
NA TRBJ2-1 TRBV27 CASSPGTSGNNEQFF
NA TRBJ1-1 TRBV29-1 CSVEGGQGIGAEAFF